Here is one T cell receptor beta chain with its context. Libraries were prepared by immunoSEQ multiplex PCR; TCRdb keeps only in-frame clonotypes and omits some of them. Among over 250,000 clones listed, around 85% were seen once. The germline gives CDR1 MDHEN, CDR2 SYDVKM. V lost 5 bases and J lost 7, with 15 bases in between. The CDR3 extends over 15 amino acids. These data belong to a study of cytomegalovirus exposure and HLA in healthy donors. Study background: The 120 validation repertoires, a later analysis reported, used the same platform as the 600 to 850 repertoires from the first cohort.

The chain is built from TRBV28 and TRBJ1-6, with D unclear. The receptor's source is a woman aged 18 to 35 in good health and CMV-seronegative. Material for sequencing was PBMCs. The CDR3 protein is CASSLGPSRNSPLHF. The CDR3 nucleotides read TGTGCCAGCAGTCTGGGTCCAAGCAGGAATTCACCCCTCCACTTT.